This entry lists 24 T cell receptor beta chains sequenced from one sample in a study of blood T cell repertoires in COVID-19 (dated by TCRdb to 2020 to 2021). The library was made by the immunoSEQ multiplex PCR assay. Not all clones reach the TCRdb copy of this immuneACCESS table, which keeps in-frame sequences only. Checked studies attribute under half of the gap to unresolved V genes and leave the rest unexplained. Counted in this sample were approximately 260,000 clones; 75% to 95% of them appeared once. Over 1.5% of the sample is in the top ten clones. Material: PBMCs or T cells enriched from blood (not recorded which). These receptors all come from a woman in her late teens or twenties who had recovered from COVID-19.

J is TRBJ2-1 and V is TRBV6-5, with TRBD2 matching 7 bases. The CDR3 consists of 15 residues. Trimming cost V 5 bases and J 0 bases; bases outside gene matches: 4. Germline CDR1 is MNHEY and CDR2 is SVGAGI. The CDR3: CASSPTSSSYNEQFF. The CDR3 DNA reads as TGTGCCAGCAGTCCGACTAGCAGCTCCTACAATGAGCAGTTCTTC.

The chain links TRBV7-9 to TRBJ1-4, with 12 bases fitting TRBD1. There are 16 residues in the CDR3. CDR1 SEHNR and CDR2 FQNEAQ come from the germline V gene (reference sequence). The junction had 8 bases not matched to a gene; V was cut back by 6 bases and J by 6 bases. The CDR3 DNA follows: TGTGCCAGCAGTCTACCGGGACAGGGGGCCGATGAAAAACTGTTTTTT. Its protein is CASSLPGQGADEKLFF.

This clone appeared a single time. This chain uses TRBV5-4 with TRBJ1-2; 9 nucleotides match TRBD1. After removal of 5 bases from V and 0 bases from J, the junction contained 8 bases not matched to a gene. The CDR3 spans 16 residues. Germline V gene lookup returns CDR1 SGHNT and CDR2 YYREEE (reference sequence). The CDR3 reads CASRPGQGNTNYGYTF. The DNA of the CDR3 is TGTGCCAGCAGACCGGGACAGGGAAACACTAACTATGGCTACACCTTC.

The chain couples TRBV27 to TRBJ1-2, with 7 bases lining up with TRBD1. This CDR3 region has 14 residues. With 7 bases clipped from V and 4 bases from J, the junction kept 9 bases outside the gene matches. CDR1 is MNHEY and CDR2 is SMNVEV in the germline V gene (reference sequence). This chain's CDR3 is CASKEMGDSYGYTF. The DNA for the CDR3 is TGTGCCAGCAAAGAAATGGGGGACAGCTATGGCTACACCTTC.

This clone was counted once. The gene calls are TRBV13 and TRBJ2-3; 8 bases fit TRBD2. With 3 bases clipped from V and 4 bases from J, the junction kept 15 bases outside the gene matches. Per the germline V gene, CDR1 is PRHDT and CDR2 is FYEKMQ (reference sequence). This CDR3 is 18 amino acids long. The CDR3 bases are TGTGCCAGCAGCTTGTCAGCGGGGGCCACCGTAAGCGCAGATACGCAGTATTTT. It codes for CASSLSAGATVSADTQYF.

The rearrangement uses TRBV3-1 (or the pseudogene TRBV3-2) and TRBJ1-1, with TRBD1 matching over 8 bases. This CDR3 spans 15 amino acids. Germline assignment: CDR1 LGHDT and CDR2 YNNKEL (reference sequence). J was trimmed by 1 base and V by 4 bases; bases with no gene match: 5. The CDR3: CASSPGGPSNTEAFF. The CDR3 DNA is TGTGCCAGCAGCCCAGGGGGCCCGTCGAACACTGAAGCTTTCTTT.

This clone was seen only a few times. This chain joins TRBV3-1 (or the pseudogene TRBV3-2) and TRBJ1-6; 9 bases align to TRBD1. Germline CDR1 LGHDT, CDR2 YNNKEL (reference sequence). J lost 11 bases, V lost 5 bases, and 7 bases had no gene match. The CDR3 loop spans 14 amino acids. The CDR3 DNA reads TGTGCCAGCAGCTACACAGGGGGCAGGACACCCCTCCACTTT. Its protein product is CASSYTGGRTPLHF.

This clone was counted a single time. The chain combines TRBV7-2 with TRBJ1-2; D is ambiguous. The CDR3 covers 12 residues. Trimming took 4 bases from V and 7 from J, leaving 10 bases between them. Germline V lookup: CDR1 SGHTA, CDR2 FQGNSA. In nucleotides, the CDR3 is TGTGCCAGCAGCTCCCGGGCGGGTGGCTACACCTTC. Translating gives CASSSRAGGYTF. Complete variable domain (other parts from reference TRBV7-2 and TRBJ1-2): GAGVSQSPSNKVTEKGKDVELRCDPISGHTALYWYRQSLGQGLEFLIYFQGNSAPDKSGLPSDRFSAERTGGSVSTLTIQRTQQEDSAVYLCASSSRAGGYTFGSGTRLTVV.

The genes are TRBV28 and TRBJ2-3, with D hard to call. CDR3 length: 16 amino acids. Trimming shortened V by 7 bases and J by 4 bases, and 21 bases separated the two germline ends. Germline V CDR1 and CDR2: MDHEN, SYDVKM. The CDR3 region has the DNA TGTGCCAGCACCCCCGGTTTGGCTCGACAAGCAGATACGCAGTATTTT. This translates into CASTPGLARQADTQYF.

This chain uses TRBV28 with TRBJ1-3; D is perhaps TRBD1 (6 bases). Trimming left V 7 bases short and J 7 bases short, with 14 bases between. Looked up from germline, CDR1 is MDHEN and CDR2 is SYDVKM. CDR3 length equals 13 residues. CDR3 protein: CASTGAVWNTIYF. The CDR3 coding sequence is TGTGCCAGCACAGGGGCTGTTTGGAACACCATATATTTT.

This chain uses TRBV5-1 with TRBJ2-1, with 11 bases lining up with TRBD1. The CDR3 contains 16 residues. CDR1 and CDR2 (germline): SGHRS, YFSETQ. V lost 4 bases, J lost 9 bases, and 12 bases stayed unmatched. The CDR3 is CASSAGGQGVFGEQFF. The CDR3 DNA is TGCGCCAGCAGCGCCGGGGGACAGGGGGTTTTCGGTGAGCAGTTCTTC.

This sequence joins TRBV6-5 and TRBJ2-5, with 8 bases fitting TRBD2. V was clipped by 6 bases and J by 1 base; unmatched bases: 7. The CDR3 has 15 residues. In germline, CDR1 is MNHEY, CDR2 SVGAGI. The CDR3 spells CASSVAGTLQETQYF. The DNA of the CDR3 is TGTGCCAGCAGCGTAGCGGGGACCCTCCAAGAGACCCAGTACTTC.

V and J are TRBV6-2 or TRBV6-3 and TRBJ1-5, with 9 bases fitting TRBD1. The CDR3 runs 14 residues. Germline values: CDR1 MNHEY, CDR2 SVGEGT. J lost 7 bases, V lost 4 bases, and 5 bases had no gene match. CDR3 protein: CASSSRTGVQPQHF. The CDR3 nucleotides are TGTGCCAGCAGTTCCCGGACAGGGGTCCAGCCCCAGCATTTT.

The chain links TRBV3-1 (or the pseudogene TRBV3-2) to TRBJ2-4; possible D gene TRBD2, 5 bases. This CDR3 spans 14 amino acids. The germline V gene encodes CDR1 LGHDT and CDR2 YNNKEL (reference sequence). V lost 1 base and J lost 3, with 7 bases in between. This CDR3 is CASSQAGIKNIQYF. For the CDR3, the DNA is TGTGCCAGCAGCCAAGCGGGGATCAAAAACATTCAGTACTTC.

The chain has TRBV7-3 and TRBJ2-2; 7 bases fit TRBD2. CDR1 is SGHTA, CDR2 FQGTGA, per germline. The CDR3 loop spans 13 amino acids. J was trimmed by 6 bases and V by 10 bases; bases with no gene match: 8. CDR3 nucleotide sequence: TGTGCCACGCAGCGGGATGAGGCCGGGGAGCTGTTTTTT. Translation: CATQRDEAGELFF. Based on the CDR3 plus reference TRBV7-3 and TRBJ2-2, the full variable domain is GAGVSQTPSNKVTEKGKYVELRCDPISGHTALYWYRQSLGQGPEFLIYFQGTGAADDSGLPNDRFFAVRPEGSVSTLKIQRTERGDSAVYLCATQRDEAGELFFGEGSRLTVL.

This sequence joins TRBV7-6 and TRBJ2-1, with TRBD2 identical over 10 bases. CDR1 SGHVS and CDR2 FNYEAQ come from the germline V gene. V lost 5 bases, J lost 4 bases, and 5 bases stayed unmatched. The CDR3 sequence is 15 residues long. In nucleotides, the CDR3 is TGTGCCAGCAGCCCTGGGACTAGCGTATACAATGAGCAGTTCTTC. It translates to CASSPGTSVYNEQFF. Variable domain in full (rest from reference TRBV7-6 and TRBJ2-1): GAGVSQSPRYKVTKRGQDVALRCDPISGHVSLYWYRQALGQGPEFLTYFNYEAQQDKSGLPNDRFSAERPEGSISTLTIQRTEQRDSAMYRCASSPGTSVYNEQFFGPGTRLTVL.

The gene calls are TRBV15 and TRBJ2-5; the D gene is possibly TRBD2 (6 bases). This CDR3 has 14 amino acids. Germline-derived CDR1 and CDR2 are LNHNV and YYDKDF (reference sequence). The V gene lost 5 bases and the J gene lost 9 bases, with 19 bases spanning the gap. The CDR3 DNA reads as TGTGCCACCAGCGCTAATGAACATACGGGGGCCCAGTACTTC. Translating gives CATSANEHTGAQYF.

This clone was observed a single time. The V and J genes are TRBV3-1 (or the pseudogene TRBV3-2) and TRBJ2-1; D ambiguous. The V end was cut by 0 bases, the J end by 13 bases, with 19 bases between. The CDR3 is made up of 15 amino acids. Germline loops: CDR1 LGHDT, CDR2 YNNKEL (reference sequence). CDR3 residues: CASSQDRVGRPVQFF. DNA of the CDR3: TGTGCCAGCAGCCAAGATCGGGTCGGCCGGCCAGTCCAGTTCTTC.

In this sample, this clone turned up a few times. DNA for the CDR3: TGTGCCAGCTCACCCTTTGCGGGAAACTCCTACGAGCAGTACTTC. It is translated as CASSPFAGNSYEQYF. This chain links TRBV18 with TRBJ2-7, with a weak D call TRBD2 (6 bases). Germline CDR1 reads KGHSH; CDR2 reads LQKENI. The CDR3 runs 15 residues. The V and J ends lost 3 bases and 0 bases respectively, with 12 bases between them.

The chain employs TRBV5-5 and TRBJ2-1, with D maybe TRBD2 (5 bases). V was cut by 0 bases and J by 10 bases, with 8 bases left in between. CDR1 and CDR2 from the germline V gene are SGHKS and YYEKEE (reference sequence). The CDR3 length is 12 residues. CDR3 loop: CASSLVAREQFF. The CDR3 nucleotides read TGTGCCAGCAGCTTGGTAGCGAGGGAGCAGTTCTTC.

The chain links TRBV6-5 to TRBJ2-7; D gene uncertain. Trimming took 4 bases from V and 6 from J, leaving 22 bases between them. The CDR3 has 16 amino acids. The germline V gene encodes CDR1 MNHEY and CDR2 SVGAGI. This chain's CDR3 is CASSSRRLRSESEQYF. CDR3 in DNA: TGTGCCAGCAGTTCCCGTAGACTGCGCTCGGAGTCCGAGCAGTACTTC.

The gene calls are TRBV5-5 and TRBJ1-2; 9 nucleotides agree with TRBD1. J lost 4 bases, V lost 1 base, and 5 bases had no gene match. This CDR3 is built from 15 residues. Germline CDR1 and CDR2: SGHKS and YYEKEE (reference sequence). CDR3 protein: CASSLRQGEVYGYTF. In nucleotides, the CDR3 is TGTGCCAGCAGCTTGCGACAGGGGGAGGTCTATGGCTACACCTTC.

This chain uses TRBV7-2 with TRBJ1-2; D is unresolved. The CDR3 covers 11 residues. Looked up from germline, CDR1 is SGHTA and CDR2 is FQGNSA. The V and J ends lost 4 bases and 10 bases respectively, with 10 bases between them. Here the CDR3 reads CASSSEGAYTF. The DNA of the CDR3 is TGTGCCAGCAGCTCAGAGGGAGCCTACACCTTC. The full variable domain, in which reference TRBV7-2 and TRBJ1-2 provide the parts outside the CDR3, is GAGVSQSPSNKVTEKGKDVELRCDPISGHTALYWYRQSLGQGLEFLIYFQGNSAPDKSGLPSDRFSAERTGGSVSTLTIQRTQQEDSAVYLCASSSEGAYTFGSGTRLTVV.

The chain has TRBV4-3 and TRBJ1-6; the match to TRBD1 covers 9 bases. Germline V gives CDR1 LGHNA, CDR2 YSLEER. The CDR3 is made up of 16 amino acids. V shed 1 base, J shed 8 bases, and the junction held 6 bases outside the gene matches. The CDR3: CASSQALQGAYSPLHF. The CDR3 DNA reads as TGCGCCAGCAGCCAAGCCTTACAGGGGGCGTATTCACCCCTCCACTTT.